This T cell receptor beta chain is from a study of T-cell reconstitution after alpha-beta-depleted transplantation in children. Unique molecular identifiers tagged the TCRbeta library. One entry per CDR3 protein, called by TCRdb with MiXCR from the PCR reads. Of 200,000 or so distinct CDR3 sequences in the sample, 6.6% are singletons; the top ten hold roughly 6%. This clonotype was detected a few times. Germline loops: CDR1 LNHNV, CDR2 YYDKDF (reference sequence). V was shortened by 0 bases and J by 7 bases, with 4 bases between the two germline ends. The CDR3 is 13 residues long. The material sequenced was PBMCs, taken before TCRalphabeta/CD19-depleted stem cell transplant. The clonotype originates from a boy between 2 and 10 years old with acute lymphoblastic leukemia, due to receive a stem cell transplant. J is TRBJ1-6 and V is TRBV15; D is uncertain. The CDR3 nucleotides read TGTGCCACCAGCAGAGAGGGGAATTCACCCCTCCACTTT. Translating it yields CATSREGNSPLHF.